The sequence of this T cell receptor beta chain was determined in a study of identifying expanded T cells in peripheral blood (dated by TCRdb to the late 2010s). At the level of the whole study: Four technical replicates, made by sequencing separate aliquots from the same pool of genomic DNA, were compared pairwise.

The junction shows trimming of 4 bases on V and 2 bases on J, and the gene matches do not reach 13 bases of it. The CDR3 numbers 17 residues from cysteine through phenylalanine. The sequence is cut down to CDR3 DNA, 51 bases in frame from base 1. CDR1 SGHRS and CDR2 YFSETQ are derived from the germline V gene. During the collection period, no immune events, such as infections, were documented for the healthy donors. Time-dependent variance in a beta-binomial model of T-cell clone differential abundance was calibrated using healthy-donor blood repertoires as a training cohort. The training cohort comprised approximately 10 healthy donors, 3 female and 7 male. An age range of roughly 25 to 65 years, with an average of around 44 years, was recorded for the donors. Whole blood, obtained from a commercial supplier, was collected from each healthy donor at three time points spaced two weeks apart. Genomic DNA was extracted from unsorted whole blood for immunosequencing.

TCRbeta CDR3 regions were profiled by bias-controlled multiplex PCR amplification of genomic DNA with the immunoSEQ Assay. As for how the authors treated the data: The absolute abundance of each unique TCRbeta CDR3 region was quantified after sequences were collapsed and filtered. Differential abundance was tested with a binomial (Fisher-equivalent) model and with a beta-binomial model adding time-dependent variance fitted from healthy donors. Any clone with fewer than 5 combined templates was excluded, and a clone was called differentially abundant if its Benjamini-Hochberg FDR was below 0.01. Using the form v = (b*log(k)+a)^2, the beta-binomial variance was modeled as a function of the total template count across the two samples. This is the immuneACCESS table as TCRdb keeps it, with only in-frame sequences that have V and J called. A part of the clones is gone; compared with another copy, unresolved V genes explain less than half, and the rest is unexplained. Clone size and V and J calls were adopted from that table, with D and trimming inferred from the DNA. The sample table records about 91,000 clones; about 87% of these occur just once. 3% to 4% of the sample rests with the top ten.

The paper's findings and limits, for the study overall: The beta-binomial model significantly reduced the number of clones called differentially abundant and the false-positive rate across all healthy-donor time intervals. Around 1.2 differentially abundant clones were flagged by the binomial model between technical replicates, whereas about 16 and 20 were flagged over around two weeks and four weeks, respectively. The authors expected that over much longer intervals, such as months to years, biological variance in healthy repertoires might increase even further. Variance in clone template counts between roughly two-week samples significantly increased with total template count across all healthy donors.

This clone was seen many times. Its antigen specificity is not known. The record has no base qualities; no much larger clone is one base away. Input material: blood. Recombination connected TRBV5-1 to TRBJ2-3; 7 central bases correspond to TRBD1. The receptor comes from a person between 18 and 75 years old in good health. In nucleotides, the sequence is TGCGCCAGCAGCCGAGAGGGACAGCCTTCCCTCACAGATACGCAGTATTTT. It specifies CASSREGQPSLTDTQYF.